The rows below give T cell receptor beta chains drawn from one sample of a study of shared clonotypes between healthy human individuals. TCRdb's table, derived via immunoSEQ multiplex PCR, lists solely in-frame clones and lacks some. The sample lists nearly 1,000,000 clones, approximately 80% occurring once. The sample comprised memory CD4+ T cells sorted from blood. All receptors derive from a man aged 18-30 years in good health. Each CDR3 is given with its conserved first and last residue. D genes are given only for firm matches. Clone size is not always given. Where it is, it says once, few, many or a class for expanded clones.

abundance	v_gene	d_gene	j_gene	CDR3aa	CDR3nt
NA	TRBV6-1	NA	TRBJ2-3	CASSGAGKTRSLRGDTQYF	TGTGCCAGCAGTGGCGCGGGGAAGACACGATCATTAAGAGGAGATACGCAGTATTTT
NA	TRBV18	TRBD1	TRBJ1-5	CASSPGTGGSNQPQHF	TGTGCCAGCTCACCAGGAACAGGGGGAAGCAATCAGCCCCAGCATTTT
once	TRBV10-1	NA	TRBJ2-1	CASSPQRSSNNEQFF	TGCGCCAGCAGTCCCCAACGATCTTCCAACAATGAGCAGTTCTTC
NA	TRBV5-6	TRBD2	TRBJ2-5	CASSETSGGETQYF	TGTGCCAGCAGCGAGACTAGCGGGGGAGAGACCCAGTACTTC
NA	TRBV11-3	TRBD2	TRBJ2-3	CASSTGGEITDTQYF	TGTGCCAGCAGCACGGGGGGGGAAATCACAGATACGCAGTATTTT
NA	TRBV30	TRBD2	TRBJ2-7	CAWRGLAGAYEQYF	TGTGCCTGGAGGGGACTAGCGGGAGCCTACGAGCAGTACTTC
many	TRBV30	NA	TRBJ2-4	CAFEGKNIQYF	TGTGCCTTTGAGGGTAAAAACATTCAGTACTTC
NA	TRBV10-1	TRBD2	TRBJ2-3	CASSESASGRLDTQYF	TGCGCCAGCAGTGAGTCGGCTAGCGGGAGATTGGATACGCAGTATTTT
few	TRBV11-2	NA	TRBJ1-2	CASSFEFYGYTF	TGTGCCAGCAGCTTCGAGTTCTATGGCTACACCTTC
NA	TRBV28	TRBD1	TRBJ2-3	CASSFRSRGRGDTQYF	TGTGCCAGCAGTTTTCGATCCAGGGGGCGGGGAGATACGCAGTATTTT
NA	TRBV6-1	NA	TRBJ1-2	CASSERAIASYTF	TGTGCCAGCAGTGAGCGGGCCATCGCGAGCTACACCTTC
NA	TRBV5-4	TRBD1	TRBJ1-4	CASSLPTGGSKKLFF	TGTGCCAGCAGCTTACCCACAGGGGGGTCGAAAAAACTGTTTTTT
NA	TRBV6-1	TRBD1	TRBJ2-5	CATRPPQGTPETQYF	TGTGCCACCCGACCGCCACAGGGGACCCCCGAGACCCAGTACTTC
NA	TRBV4-1	NA	TRBJ2-3	CASSRRAASPADTQYF	TGCGCCAGCAGCCGGCGGGCCGCATCCCCGGCAGATACGCAGTATTTT
NA	TRBV29-1	NA	TRBJ2-7	CSGLFSYEQYF	TGCAGCGGCCTTTTTTCCTACGAGCAGTACTTC
few	TRBV5-1	NA	TRBJ2-7	CASSLEGYEQYF	TGCGCCAGCAGCTTGGAAGGCTACGAGCAGTACTTC
NA	TRBV7-2	TRBD1	TRBJ2-4	CASSPDRVQYF	TGTGCCAGCAGCCCGGACAGGGTGCAGTACTTC
NA	TRBV6-1	TRBD2	TRBJ2-1	CASRGTSGNNEQFF	TGTGCCAGCAGGGGGACTAGCGGTAACAATGAGCAGTTCTTC
NA	TRBV6-6	NA	TRBJ1-1	CASSYSGTLEAFF	TGTGCCAGCAGTTACTCGGGGACACTCGAAGCTTTCTTT